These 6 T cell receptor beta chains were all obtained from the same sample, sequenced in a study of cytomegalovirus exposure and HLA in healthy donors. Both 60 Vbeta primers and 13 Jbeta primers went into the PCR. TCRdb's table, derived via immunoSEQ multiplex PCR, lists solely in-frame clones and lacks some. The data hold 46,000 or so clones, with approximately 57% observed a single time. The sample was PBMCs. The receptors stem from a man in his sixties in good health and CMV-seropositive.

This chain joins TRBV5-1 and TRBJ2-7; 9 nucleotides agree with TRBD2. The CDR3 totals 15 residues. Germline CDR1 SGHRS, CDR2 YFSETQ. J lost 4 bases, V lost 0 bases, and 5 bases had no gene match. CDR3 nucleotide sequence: TGCGCCAGCAGCTTGGTTAGCGGGAGTACGTACGAGCAGTACTTC. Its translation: CASSLVSGSTYEQYF.

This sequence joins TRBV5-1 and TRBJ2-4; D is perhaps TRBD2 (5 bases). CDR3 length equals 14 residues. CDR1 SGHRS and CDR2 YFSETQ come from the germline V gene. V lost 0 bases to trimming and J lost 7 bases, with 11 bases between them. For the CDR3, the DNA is TGCGCCAGCAGCTTGGAGTGGAGGTCGAACATTCAGTACTTC. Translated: CASSLEWRSNIQYF.

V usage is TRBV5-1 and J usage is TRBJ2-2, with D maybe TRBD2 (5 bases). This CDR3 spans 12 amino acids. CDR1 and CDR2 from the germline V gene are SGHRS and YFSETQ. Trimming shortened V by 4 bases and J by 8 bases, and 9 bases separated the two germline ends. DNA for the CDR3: TGCGCCAGCAGCGAAGGCGGGGGGGAGCTGTTTTTT. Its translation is CASSEGGGELFF.

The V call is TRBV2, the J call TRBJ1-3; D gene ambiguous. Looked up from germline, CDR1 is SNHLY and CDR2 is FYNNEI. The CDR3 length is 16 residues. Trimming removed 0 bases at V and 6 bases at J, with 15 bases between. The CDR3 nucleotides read TGTGCCAGCAGTGAAGCGCGCGGCAGCGACTTAAACACCATATATTTT. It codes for CASSEARGSDLNTIYF.

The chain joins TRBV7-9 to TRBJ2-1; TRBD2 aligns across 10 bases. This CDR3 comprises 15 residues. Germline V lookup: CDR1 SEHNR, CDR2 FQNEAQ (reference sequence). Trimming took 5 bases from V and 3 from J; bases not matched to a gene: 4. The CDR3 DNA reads TGTGCCAGCAGCGGCGGGACTAGCGTCTACAATGAGCAGTTCTTC. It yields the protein CASSGGTSVYNEQFF.

The CDR3 DNA follows: TGTGCCAGCAGCTTCGATAGCGGGAGAATATACGAGCAGTACTTC. Its translation: CASSFDSGRIYEQYF. This chain connects TRBV11-2 to TRBJ2-7; TRBD2 aligns across 9 bases. In germline, CDR1 is SGHAT, CDR2 FQNNGV. V shed 3 bases and J 4 bases; nucleotides not matched to a gene: 7. The CDR3 loop spans 15 amino acids.